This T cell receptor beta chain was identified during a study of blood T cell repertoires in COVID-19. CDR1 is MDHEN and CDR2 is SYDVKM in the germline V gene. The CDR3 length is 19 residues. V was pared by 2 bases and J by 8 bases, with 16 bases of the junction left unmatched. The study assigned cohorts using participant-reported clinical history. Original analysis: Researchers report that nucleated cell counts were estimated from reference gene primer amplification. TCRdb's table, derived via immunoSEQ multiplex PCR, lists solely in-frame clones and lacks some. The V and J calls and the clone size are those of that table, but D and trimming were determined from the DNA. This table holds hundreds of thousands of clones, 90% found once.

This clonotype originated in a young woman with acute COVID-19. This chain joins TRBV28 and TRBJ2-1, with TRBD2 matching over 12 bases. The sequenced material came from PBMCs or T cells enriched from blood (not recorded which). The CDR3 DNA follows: TGTGCCAGCAGTTTAGAACCCCCTGGTCTAGCGGGAGGGAGGGATGAGCAGTTCTTC. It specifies CASSLEPPGLAGGRDEQFF.